The rows below give T cell receptor beta chains drawn from one sample of a study of blood T cell repertoires in COVID-19. Generated by immunoSEQ multiplex PCR, the TCRdb table keeps only in-frame clones and is missing some. The sample holds fewer than 300,000 clones, approximately 86% seen once. The sequencing input was peripheral blood. These receptors all come from a man aged 35-49 years who had recovered from COVID-19. The CDR3 runs from the conserved cysteine through the conserved F or W. D genes are given only for firm matches. Size values are once, few and many counts, or a class for expanded clones, and some rows have none.

j_call v_call d_call clone_size cdr3_aa cdr3_nt
TRBJ2-3 TRBV18 TRBD2 . CASSPPSSGGTDTQYF TGTGCCAGCTCACCACCTTCTAGCGGGGGCACAGATACGCAGTATTTT
TRBJ1-2 TRBV6-2/TRBV6-3 . . CASSYPGGGYTF TGTGCCAGCAGTTACCCCGGAGGCGGCTACACCTTC
TRBJ2-5 TRBV5-6 . . CASRTHIQGHQETQYF TGTGCCAGCAGAACCCACATACAGGGTCACCAAGAGACCCAGTACTTC
TRBJ2-7 TRBV5-1 TRBD1 . CASRWTGQEQYF TGCGCCAGCAGATGGACAGGGCAGGAGCAGTACTTC
TRBJ1-2 TRBV4-3 TRBD1 . CASRRDRGLGVKHGYTF TGCGCCAGCAGAAGGGACAGGGGATTAGGAGTTAAACATGGCTACACCTTC
TRBJ1-1 TRBV6-5 TRBD1 . CASSYGDRGPAFF TGTGCCAGCAGTTACGGGGACAGGGGGCCAGCTTTCTTT
TRBJ2-3 TRBV6-2/TRBV6-3 TRBD2 . CASSYFASGVTDTQYF TGTGCCAGCAGTTACTTTGCTAGCGGGGTCACAGATACGCAGTATTTT
TRBJ1-1 TRBV5-6 TRBD1 . CASSFAGGQGKAFF TGTGCCAGCAGTTTCGCCGGGGGACAGGGTAAAGCTTTCTTT
TRBJ2-1 TRBV14 TRBD1 . CASSPRQGVTYNEQFF TGTGCCAGCAGCCCCAGGCAGGGGGTAACGTACAATGAGCAGTTCTTC
TRBJ1-5 TRBV6-4 . . CASRRGAGIQNQPQHF TGTGCCAGCAGGCGTGGAGCCGGGATTCAAAATCAGCCCCAGCATTTT
TRBJ1-2 TRBV12-3/TRBV12-4 TRBD1 . CASSGTAKYGYTF TGTGCCAGCAGTGGGACAGCGAAGTATGGCTACACCTTC
TRBJ2-7 TRBV18 TRBD1 . CASSPGTGPTYEQYF TGTGCCAGCTCACCGGGGACAGGCCCCACCTACGAGCAGTACTTC
TRBJ2-5 TRBV19 TRBD2 . CASSMASGRGETQYF TGTGCCAGTAGTATGGCTAGCGGGAGAGGGGAGACCCAGTACTTC
TRBJ2-7 TRBV27 . . CASTSTGTFYYEQYF TGTGCCAGCACCTCGACCGGGACATTCTACTACGAGCAGTACTTC
TRBJ2-1 TRBV7-7 TRBD1 . CASSLGQGAGNEQFF TGTGCCAGCAGCTTGGGACAGGGGGCCGGGAATGAGCAGTTCTTC
TRBJ2-2 TRBV12-5 . few CASGSPGGRVNTGELFF TGTGCTAGTGGTTCACCCGGTGGCAGGGTGAACACCGGGGAGCTGTTTTTT
TRBJ1-2 TRBV6-6 . . CASGATQTYGYTF TGTGCCAGCGGGGCGACACAAACCTATGGCTACACCTTC
TRBJ1-2 TRBV20-1 TRBD1 . CSADRDGYTF TGCAGTGCGGACAGGGATGGCTACACCTTC
TRBJ1-1 TRBV19 TRBD1 . CASSRDRGRTEAFF TGTGCCAGTAGTCGGGACAGGGGGCGAACTGAAGCTTTCTTT
TRBJ1-6 TRBV14 . . CASSQERFSPLHF TGTGCCAGCAGCCAAGAGCGATTCTCACCCCTCCACTTT
TRBJ2-4 TRBV21-1 . . CASRGVRNIQYF TGTGCCAGCCGGGGGGTCCGAAACATTCAGTACTTC
TRBJ2-5 TRBV2 . . CASSQAPGQETQYF TGTGCCAGCAGCCAAGCACCGGGCCAAGAGACCCAGTACTTC
TRBJ2-2 TRBV18 TRBD1 once CASSANDRGTGELFF TGTGCCAGCTCAGCCAACGACAGGGGCACCGGGGAGCTGTTTTTT
TRBJ1-4 TRBV10-2 . . CASSAPGTNEKLFF TGCGCCAGCAGTGCGCCAGGAACTAATGAAAAACTGTTTTTT
TRBJ1-2 TRBV5-5 . . CASSLAGDLYYGYTF TGTGCCAGCAGCTTGGCCGGGGACTTGTACTATGGCTACACCTTC
TRBJ2-7 TRBV28 . . CASSYRALSEQYF TGTGCCAGCAGCTACAGGGCTCTTTCCGAGCAGTACTTC
TRBJ2-5 TRBV7-9 TRBD1 . CASREWTGQETQYF TGTGCCAGCAGGGAATGGACAGGGCAAGAGACCCAGTACTTC
TRBJ2-3 TRBV7-2 TRBD2 . CASSLAGGGDTQYF TGTGCCAGCAGCTTAGCGGGGGGGGGAGATACGCAGTATTTT
TRBJ1-3 TRBV14 . . CASSQVSYSGNTIYF TGTGCCAGCAGCCAAGTGTCTTACTCTGGAAACACCATATATTTT
TRBJ1-2 TRBV27 TRBD1 . CASSRDREDGYTF TGTGCCAGCAGTAGGGACAGGGAGGATGGCTACACCTTC
TRBJ2-7 TRBV27 TRBD1 . CASGSRQGLVAYEQYF TGTGCCAGCGGCTCGAGACAGGGTTTAGTAGCCTACGAGCAGTACTTC
TRBJ2-7 TRBV6-2/TRBV6-3 TRBD2 few CASSDPAGSLAVSYEQYF TGTGCCAGCAGCGATCCGGCAGGGAGCCTAGCGGTATCCTACGAGCAGTACTTC
TRBJ2-5 TRBV20-1 . . CSASPLGQETQYF TGCAGTGCTAGTCCTCTAGGCCAAGAGACCCAGTACTTC
TRBJ1-4 TRBV4-2 TRBD1 . CASSQEHRGIGEKLFF TGTGCCAGCAGCCAAGAGCACAGGGGGATTGGTGAAAAACTGTTTTTT
TRBJ2-1 TRBV12-3/TRBV12-4 . . CASSPRNDEQFF TGTGCCAGCAGCCCGAGGAACGATGAGCAGTTCTTC
TRBJ1-2 TRBV6-2/TRBV6-3 TRBD1 . CASSFVDRNYGYTF TGTGCCAGCAGTTTCGTGGACAGGAACTATGGCTACACCTTC
TRBJ1-1 TRBV7-9 . . CASSLWAGTEAFF TGTGCCAGCAGCTTATGGGCCGGCACTGAAGCTTTCTTT
TRBJ2-6 TRBV6-2/TRBV6-3 . . CASSRDFLGANVLTF TGTGCCAGCAGCCGGGACTTTCTCGGGGCCAACGTCCTGACTTTC
TRBJ2-1 TRBV21-1 . . CASSKGPLAGEGYNEQFF TGTGCCAGCAGCAAAGGCCCTCTGGCGGGAGAGGGCTACAATGAGCAGTTCTTC
TRBJ2-5 TRBV7-3 . . CASSLWGGGKETQYF TGTGCCAGCAGCTTGTGGGGAGGTGGTAAAGAGACCCAGTACTTC